Sequencing of this T cell receptor (beta chain) was carried out in a study of shared clonotypes between healthy human individuals. Overall study: For every donor, three CD4 naive, three CD4 memory, two CD8 naive and one CD8 memory plates were used. Study-level points and caveats: Compared with memory subsets, naive subsets generally had larger estimated richness.

Researchers ran the assay at a deep level. This table comes from immunoSEQ multiplex PCR, and its TCRdb copy is limited to in-frame clones, with some not included. The sample yields more than 550,000 clones, over 60% seen once. Regarding this clone: Its target is not known.

The TCR was taken from a woman in her 30s in good health. Sequenced input: memory CD4+ T cells sorted from blood. Subset noted: CD45RA-negative fraction.

This CDR3 is CASSDPGHDEQFF. The CDR3 DNA follows: TGTGCCAGCAGTGACCCCGGACATGATGAGCAGTTCTTC. The chain uses TRBV2 and TRBJ2-1, with a weak D call TRBD1 (5 bases). The CDR3 totals 13 residues. From germline, CDR1 is SNHLY and CDR2 FYNNEI. V was pared by 3 bases and J by 8 bases, with 11 bases between. The full variable domain, completed using reference TRBV2 and TRBJ2-1, is EPEVTQTPSHQVTQMGQEVILRCVPISNHLYFYWYRQILGQKVEFLVSFYNNEISEKSEIFDDQFSVERPDGSNFTLKIRSTKLEDSAMYFCASSDPGHDEQFFGPGTRLTVL.